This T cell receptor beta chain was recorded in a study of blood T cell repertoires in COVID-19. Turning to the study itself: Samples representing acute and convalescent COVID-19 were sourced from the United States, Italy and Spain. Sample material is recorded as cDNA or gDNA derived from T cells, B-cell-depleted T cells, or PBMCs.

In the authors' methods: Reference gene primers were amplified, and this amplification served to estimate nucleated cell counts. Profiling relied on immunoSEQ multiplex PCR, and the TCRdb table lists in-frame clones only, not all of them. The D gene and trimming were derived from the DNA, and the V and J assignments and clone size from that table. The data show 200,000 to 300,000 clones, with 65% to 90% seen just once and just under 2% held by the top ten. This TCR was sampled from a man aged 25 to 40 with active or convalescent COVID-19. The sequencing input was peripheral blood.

This chain's CDR3 is CASSRTRQETQYF. CDR3 sequence (DNA): TGTGCCAGCAGCCGGACTAGACAAGAGACCCAGTACTTC. The chain uses TRBV3-1 (or the pseudogene TRBV3-2) and TRBJ2-5, with TRBD2 matching over 7 bases. J lost 2 bases, V lost 4 bases, and 1 base had no gene match. CDR1 LGHDT and CDR2 YNNKEL come from the germline V gene (reference sequence). This CDR3 is built from 13 residues.